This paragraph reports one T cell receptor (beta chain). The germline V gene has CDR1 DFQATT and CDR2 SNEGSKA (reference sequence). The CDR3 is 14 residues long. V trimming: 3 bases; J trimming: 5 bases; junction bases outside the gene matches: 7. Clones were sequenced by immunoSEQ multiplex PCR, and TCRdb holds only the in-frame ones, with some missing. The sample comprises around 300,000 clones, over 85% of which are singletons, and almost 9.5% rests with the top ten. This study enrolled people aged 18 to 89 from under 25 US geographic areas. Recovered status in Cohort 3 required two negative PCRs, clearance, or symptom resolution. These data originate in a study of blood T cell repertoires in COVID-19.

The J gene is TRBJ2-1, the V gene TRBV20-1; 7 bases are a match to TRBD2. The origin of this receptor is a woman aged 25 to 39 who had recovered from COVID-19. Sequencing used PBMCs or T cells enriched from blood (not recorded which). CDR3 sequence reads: CSASNQRGHNEQFF. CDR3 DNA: TGCAGTGCTAGTAACCAGCGGGGTCACAATGAGCAGTTCTTC.